These T cell receptor beta chains were read from a single sample in a study of T cells after posttransplantation cyclophosphamide. Data came from immunoSEQ multiplex PCR; TCRdb stores just in-frame clones and leaves some out. This table holds approximately 39,000 clones with no singletons; the top ten claim roughly 1.1%. The sample comprised PBMCs. The receptors shown here come from a girl under 18 in good health, CMV-negative, and a related stem cell transplant donor. Each CDR3 is given with its conserved first and last residue. A D gene is named only where the DNA matches it firmly. Part of the rows lack a size; the others show once, few, many or a class for expanded clones.

>TRBJ2-7|-|-|TRBV30
TGTGCCTGGAGCGTTGGGGCTCCCGAGCAGTACTTC
CAWSVGAPEQYF
>TRBJ2-2|TRBD1|-|TRBV13
TGTGCCAGCAGCCCCGACAGGGGTAACACCGGGGAGCTGTTTTTT
CASSPDRGNTGELFF
>TRBJ1-2|TRBD1|-|TRBV29-1
TGCAGCGTCTCACAGGGACAGGGGGGAAACTATGGCTACACCTTC
CSVSQGQGGNYGYTF
>TRBJ2-5|TRBD1|few|TRBV28
TGTGCCAGCAGGGGGGGACAGGGGTATTCAAGTTGGCAAGAGACCCAGTACTTC
CASRGGQGYSSWQETQYF
>TRBJ2-2|-|many|TRBV5-6
TGTGCCAGCAAGGCGATACAGGGTACCGGGGAGCTGTTTTTT
CASKAIQGTGELFF
>TRBJ2-5|TRBD1|-|TRBV12-5
TGTGCTAGTGGTTCGGGACAGTGGGCTCAAGAGACCCAGTACTTC
CASGSGQWAQETQYF
>TRBJ1-4|-|many|TRBV4-1
TGCGCCAGCAGCCAACCATTTGAAAAACTGTTTTTT
CASSQPFEKLFF
>TRBJ2-2|TRBD1|-|TRBV7-6
TGTGCCAGCAGCAGCGCCGGGACAGGGACCGGGGAGCTGTTTTTT
CASSSAGTGTGELFF
>TRBJ1-2|-|-|TRBV23-1
TGCGCCAGCAGTCAATCCGGACAGAGGGGCCCCCCATACTATGGCTACACCTTC
CASSQSGQRGPPYYGYTF
>TRBJ1-2|-|many|TRBV4-1
TGCGCCAGCGGCGAACAGGGCCGAGGTAACTATGGCTACACCTTC
CASGEQGRGNYGYTF
>TRBJ1-5|-|few|TRBV2
TGTGCCAGCAGTGAGGGGGTGAGTGGGACGCCTAGGACAGCTAATCAGCCCCAGCATTTT
CASSEGVSGTPRTANQPQHF
>TRBJ2-3|-|-|TRBV15
TGTGCCACCAAGACCCTGACTAGAACTACCGCAGATACGCAGTATTTT
CATKTLTRTTADTQYF
>TRBJ2-7|TRBD1|many|TRBV7-2
TGTGCCAGCAGCTTCCGTCGAGGGACAGGGAGTTACGAGCAGTACTTC
CASSFRRGTGSYEQYF
>TRBJ2-1|TRBD2|-|TRBV30
TGTGCCTGGAGTGACTTAGGGCGGGGGGGCATTGAGGATGAGCAGTTCTTC
CAWSDLGRGGIEDEQFF
>TRBJ1-1|-|-|TRBV4-1
TGCGCCAGCAGCCAAGGGATAATTACAGGGATGAGTTCTGAAGCTTTCTTT
CASSQGIITGMSSEAFF
>TRBJ1-1|TRBD1|many|TRBV5-5
TGTGCCAGCAGATGGGGGACAGGGAACACTGAAGCTTTCTTT
CASRWGTGNTEAFF
>TRBJ1-4|TRBD1|many|TRBV5-1
TGCGCCAGCAGCGGCGAGGGGGCGAATGAAAAACTGTTTTTT
CASSGEGANEKLFF
>TRBJ2-5|TRBD1|-|TRBV7-8
TGTGCCAGCAGCTTCCTTGGGACAGGGCAAGAGACCCAGTACTTC
CASSFLGTGQETQYF
>TRBJ1-3|-|many|TRBV5-6
TGTGCCAGCAGCTTGGTCCACAGAGGAAACACCATATATTTT
CASSLVHRGNTIYF
>TRBJ2-7|-|-|TRBV27
-
CASSFLAGGPTYEQYF
>TRBJ2-1|-|many|TRBV6-6
TGTGCCAGCAGTTACTCGAGTCAGACGAGGGAGCAGTTCTTC
CASSYSSQTREQFF
>TRBJ2-1|-|many|TRBV2
TGTGCCAGCAGTGCTAGGGGAGGGCAGTTCTTC
CASSARGGQFF
>TRBJ2-1|TRBD2|few|TRBV29-1
TGCAGCGTTGAACTAGCGGTCTCCTACAATGAGCAGTTCTTC
CSVELAVSYNEQFF
>TRBJ2-7|TRBD2|-|TRBV28
TGTGCCAGCAGTTTCTCAGGAGGGCCTAGCGGGAGCCAAATCTACGAGCAGTACTTC
CASSFSGGPSGSQIYEQYF
>TRBJ2-5|TRBD1|-|TRBV11-2
TGTGCCAGCAGCGCAACAGGGGGGCAAGAGACCCAGTACTTC
CASSATGGQETQYF
>TRBJ1-2|TRBD1|-|TRBV19
TGTGCCAGTAGTACCAGGGCCCGGGACAGGGTCTTCTACGGCTACACCTTC
CASSTRARDRVFYGYTF
>TRBJ1-3|-|many|TRBV6-5
TGTGCCAGCAGTTACTCCGTGTCGTCTGGAAACACCATATATTTT
CASSYSVSSGNTIYF
>TRBJ2-1|TRBD2|many|TRBV27
TGTGCCAGCAGTTTAACACTAGCGGGAGGGGGTGAGTTCTTC
CASSLTLAGGGEFF
>TRBJ2-2|-|few|TRBV15
TGTGCCACCAGCAGAGCGGGGGAGACCGGGGAGCTGTTTTTT
CATSRAGETGELFF
>TRBJ2-1|TRBD2|many|TRBV5-1
TGCGCCAGCAGCTCGAAACTAGCGGGAGGGGGCAATGAGCAGTTCTTC
CASSSKLAGGGNEQFF
>TRBJ2-1|-|-|TRBV6-1
TGTGCCAGCAGGGCCCGGACAGCCGACTACAATGAGCAGTTCTTC
CASRARTADYNEQFF
>TRBJ2-1|TRBD2|many|TRBV27
TGTGCCAGCAGTTTTTGGACTAGCGGGAACAATGAGCAGTTCTTC
CASSFWTSGNNEQFF
>TRBJ2-2|TRBD1|few|TRBV5-1
TGCGCCAGCAGCTTAAGGGACAGGGGATTCCCCGGGGAGCTGTTTTTT
CASSLRDRGFPGELFF
>TRBJ2-5|TRBD2|many|TRBV5-1
TGCGCCAGCAGCAGGGGGGAGCTAGCGGGGGGCGAGACCCAGTACTTC
CASSRGELAGGETQYF
>TRBJ2-5|TRBD2|-|TRBV11-2
TGTGCCAGCAGCTCATCGAGGACTAGCGGGGGGGTTGTGGAGACCCAGTACTTC
CASSSSRTSGGVVETQYF
>TRBJ2-3|-|many|TRBV5-1
TGCGCCAGCCGGCCAGGGGCAGGCACAGATACGCAGTATTTT
CASRPGAGTDTQYF